This T cell receptor (beta chain) comes out of a study of T-cell memory formation after mild COVID-19 (dated by TCRdb to the early 2020s). Notes on the research overall: TCR sequence clusters from the two donors were found to be largely donor specific. The cohort comprised two young, previously healthy adult volunteers, one female and one male. In two donors, T-cell clones that expanded and contracted after mild COVID-19 were tracked by sequencing TCRalpha and TCRbeta repertoires over time.

The data were produced on an Illumina NovaSeq 6000. TCRalpha and TCRbeta cDNA libraries were constructed by 5'RACE with constant-segment primers, with sample barcodes and unique molecular identifiers being introduced. Trizol reagent was used to extract RNA from every sample. Library amplification was performed in two PCR steps, and a second sample barcode and Illumina TruSeq adapters were introduced in the second step. The libraries were sequenced on an Illumina NovaSeq using 2 x 150 bp paired-end reads. The original pipeline was this. Reads were demultiplexed and collapsed into UMI-guided consensus sequences with migec v1.2.7. Using mixcr v2.1.11, UMI consensuses were aligned to TRA and TRB V and J templates and then assembled into clonotypes. Clonotypes were classified as expanded or contracted when called significant by both edgeR and NoisET, with noise models trained on biological replicates. For edgeR calls, a false discovery rate-adjusted p below 0.01 and a log2 fold-change threshold of 1 were applied. As an exploratory analysis of dynamics, PCA with hierarchical clustering was applied to max-normalized trajectories of the 1000 most abundant clonotypes. Separately sequenced CD4+ and CD8+ repertoires were used to assign the CD4 or CD8 phenotype of responding clones. The public reads were reprocessed in TCRdb via fastp at Q25 and MiXCR, keeping in-frame beta chains. Every CDR3 protein is listed once, alongside the most common genes and DNA of its rows. TCRdb, rather than the study authors, made the V and J calls. Within this sample are around 140,000 distinct CDR3 sequences, with about 25% of them counted one time only. The ten largest clones add up to roughly 24% of the sample.

The full study reports these points: The second-wave clones that peaked on day 37 were not confirmed to be SARS-CoV-2 specific. The study covered only a couple of mild cases, and larger cohorts including severe cases with pre-infection samples were considered necessary. From day 15 to 85, contracting clones showed balanced CD4/CD8 phenotypes, whereas a second wave of clones that expanded from day 15 to 37 leaned towards CD4+. Some responding clones were detected in pre-infection memory, which suggested that pre-existing cross-reactive memory T cells had joined the SARS-CoV-2 response. Contracting CD4+ clones were found mainly in CM and EM memory subsets, while CD8+ clones were enriched in EMRA.

Ficoll-Paque density gradient centrifugation was used to isolate PBMCs. Comment on this clonotype: Its antigen is still unknown. No much larger clone exists at a distance of one base, and base qualities are not known.

V has 5 bases trimmed and J has 8 bases trimmed; junction bases matching no gene number 13. Taken from the germline V gene, the CDR1 and CDR2 loops are SGHVS and FNYEAQ. From its cysteine to its phenylalanine, the CDR3 spans 16 amino acids. Of all the DNA, just the CDR3 is kept, 48 bases in frame from base 1. The V and J genes are TRBV7-6 and TRBJ1-3; 9 central bases correspond to TRBD1. Sequencing was performed on PBMCs or a T cell subset sorted from them (not recorded which). This clonotype originated in an adult woman who had mild COVID-19 (a few samples of this study predate the infection). The sample titles of this study are shuffled in the database, so cell type and time point are left out; the donor was told from shared clones. The DNA sequence reads TGTGCCAGCAGCCAACTTCAGGGACAGGGATCGGACACCATATATTTT. Its amino acids are CASSQLQGQGSDTIYF.